This T cell receptor (beta chain) was captured by sequencing in a study of CD8 T cells in Susac syndrome. RNA totalling about 0.45 to 1 ug underwent reverse transcription with random hexamers. TCRdb analysed the immunoSEQ multiplex PCR reads with MiXCR anew, one entry per CDR3 protein. The data contain 150,000 to 200,000 distinct CDR3 sequences, about 91% of them singletons. This clonotype was observed once. Sequenced material: CD4+ T cells from PBMCs. This TCR was sampled from a human donor in good health.

The CDR3 coding sequence is TGCGCCAGCAGCTTGGGCGGGCAGGATCAGCCCCAGCATTTT. Translated, it gives CASSLGGQDQPQHF. This chain uses TRBV5-1 with TRBJ1-5, with D hard to call. V lost 0 bases, J lost 5 bases, and 9 bases lay in between. Looked up from germline, CDR1 is SGHRS and CDR2 is YFSETQ. The CDR3 consists of 14 residues.